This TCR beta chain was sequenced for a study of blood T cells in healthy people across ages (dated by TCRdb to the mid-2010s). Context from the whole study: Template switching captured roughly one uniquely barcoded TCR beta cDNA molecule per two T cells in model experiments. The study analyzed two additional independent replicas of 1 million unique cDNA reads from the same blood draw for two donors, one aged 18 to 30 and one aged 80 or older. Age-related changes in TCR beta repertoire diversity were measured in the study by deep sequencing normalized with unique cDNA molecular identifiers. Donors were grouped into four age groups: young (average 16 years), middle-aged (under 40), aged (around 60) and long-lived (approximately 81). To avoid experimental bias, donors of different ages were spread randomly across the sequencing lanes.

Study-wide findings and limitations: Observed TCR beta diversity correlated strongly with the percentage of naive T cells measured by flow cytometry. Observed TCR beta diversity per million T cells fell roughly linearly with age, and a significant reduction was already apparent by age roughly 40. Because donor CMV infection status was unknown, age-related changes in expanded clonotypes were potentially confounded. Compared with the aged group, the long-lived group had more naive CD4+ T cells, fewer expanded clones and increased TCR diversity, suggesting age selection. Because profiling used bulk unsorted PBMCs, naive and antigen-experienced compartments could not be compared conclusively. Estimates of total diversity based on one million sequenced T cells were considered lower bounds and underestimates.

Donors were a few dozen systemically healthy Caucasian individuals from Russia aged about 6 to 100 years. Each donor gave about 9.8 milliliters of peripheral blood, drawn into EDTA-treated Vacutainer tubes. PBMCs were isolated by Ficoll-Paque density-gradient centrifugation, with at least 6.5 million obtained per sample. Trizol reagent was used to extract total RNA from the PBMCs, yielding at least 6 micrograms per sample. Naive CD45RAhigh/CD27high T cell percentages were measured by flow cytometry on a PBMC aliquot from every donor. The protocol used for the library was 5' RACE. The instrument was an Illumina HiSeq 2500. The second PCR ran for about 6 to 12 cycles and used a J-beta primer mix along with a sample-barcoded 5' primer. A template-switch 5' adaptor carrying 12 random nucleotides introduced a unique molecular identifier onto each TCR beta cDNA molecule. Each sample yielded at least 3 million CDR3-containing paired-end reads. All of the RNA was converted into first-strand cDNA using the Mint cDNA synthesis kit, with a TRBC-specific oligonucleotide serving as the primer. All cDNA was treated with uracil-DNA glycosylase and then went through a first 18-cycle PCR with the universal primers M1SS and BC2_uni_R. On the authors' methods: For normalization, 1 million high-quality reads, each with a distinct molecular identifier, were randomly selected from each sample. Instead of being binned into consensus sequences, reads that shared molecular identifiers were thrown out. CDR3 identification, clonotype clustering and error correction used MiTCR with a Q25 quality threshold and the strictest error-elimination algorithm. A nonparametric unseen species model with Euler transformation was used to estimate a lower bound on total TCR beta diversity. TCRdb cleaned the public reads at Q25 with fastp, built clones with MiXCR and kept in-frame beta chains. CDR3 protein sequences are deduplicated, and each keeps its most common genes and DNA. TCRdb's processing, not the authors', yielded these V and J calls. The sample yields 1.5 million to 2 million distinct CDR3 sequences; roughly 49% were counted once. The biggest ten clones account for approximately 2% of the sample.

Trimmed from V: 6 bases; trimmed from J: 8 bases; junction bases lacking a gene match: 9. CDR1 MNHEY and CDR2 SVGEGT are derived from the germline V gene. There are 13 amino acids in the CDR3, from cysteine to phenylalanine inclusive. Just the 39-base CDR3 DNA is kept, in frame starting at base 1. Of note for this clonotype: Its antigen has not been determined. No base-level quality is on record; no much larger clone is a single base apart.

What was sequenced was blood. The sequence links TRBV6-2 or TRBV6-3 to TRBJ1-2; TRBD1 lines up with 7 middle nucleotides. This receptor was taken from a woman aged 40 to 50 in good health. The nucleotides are TGTGCCAGCAGCCCCGGACAGGCCTGGGGCTACACCTTC. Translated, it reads CASSPGQAWGYTF.